This TCR beta chain was recorded in a study of identical twins. General study points: Within monozygotic twins, out-of-frame TCR alpha sharing was underestimated by the models.

A remark on this clonotype: Its antigen is still unknown.

TCRdb re-derived calls from the 5' RACE reads in MiXCR, one entry per CDR3 protein. The sample contains under 800,000 distinct CDR3 sequences, 21% of which appear only once. This CDR3 spans 14 amino acids. Trimming shortened V by 7 bases and J by 9 bases, and 22 bases separated the two germline ends. CDR1 and CDR2 (germline): MNHEY, SMNVEV (reference sequence). This sample also belongs to another study, concerning T cells expressing NK-cell markers.

This sequence joins TRBV27 and TRBJ2-7; TRBD2 might be the D (5 bases). Sequenced input: PBMCs. This clonotype was sampled from a young woman in good health. This CDR3 reads CASKGGLSALVQYF. DNA of the CDR3: TGTGCCAGCAAGGGCGGGCTCTCGGCCTTGGTGCAGTACTTC.